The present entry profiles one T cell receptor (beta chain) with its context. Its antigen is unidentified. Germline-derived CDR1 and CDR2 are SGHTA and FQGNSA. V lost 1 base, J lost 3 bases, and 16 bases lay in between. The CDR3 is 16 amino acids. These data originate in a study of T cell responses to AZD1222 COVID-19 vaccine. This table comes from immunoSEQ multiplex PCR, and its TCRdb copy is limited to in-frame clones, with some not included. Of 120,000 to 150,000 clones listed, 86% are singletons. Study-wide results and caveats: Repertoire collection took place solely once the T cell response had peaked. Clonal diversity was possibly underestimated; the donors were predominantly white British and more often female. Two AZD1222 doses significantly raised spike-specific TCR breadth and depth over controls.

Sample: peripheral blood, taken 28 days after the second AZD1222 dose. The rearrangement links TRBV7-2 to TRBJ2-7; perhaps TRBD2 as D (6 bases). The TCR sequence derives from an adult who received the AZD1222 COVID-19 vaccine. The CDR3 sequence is CASSLGAPRELYEQYF. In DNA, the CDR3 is TGTGCCAGCAGCTTAGGGGCACCTCGGGAGCTCTACGAGCAGTACTTC.